The next 9 T cell receptor beta chains were all read from a single sample in a study of T-cell memory formation after mild COVID-19. TCRdb ran MiXCR on the 5' RACE reads and lists one entry per CDR3 protein. Seen here are roughly 450,000 distinct CDR3 sequences, roughly 20% observed once, and the top ten hold more than 9%. The sequencing input was PBMCs or a T cell subset sorted from them (not recorded which). The receptors derive from an adult woman who had mild COVID-19 (a few samples of this study predate the infection). Cell type and time point are not known.

This clonotype has a handful of counts. J is TRBJ2-1 and V is TRBV5-4, with D possibly matching TRBD2 (6 bases). CDR1 is SGHNT and CDR2 is YYREEE in the germline V gene (reference sequence). V lost 0 bases to trimming and J lost 5 bases, with 12 bases between them. This CDR3 contains 15 residues. The CDR3 reads CASSLAEGEDNEQFF. CDR3 DNA: TGTGCCAGCAGCTTGGCCGAAGGGGAGGACAATGAGCAGTTCTTC.

This rearrangement joins TRBV24-1 to TRBJ2-1, with D hard to call. This CDR3 comprises 13 residues. The germline V gene encodes CDR1 KGHDR and CDR2 SFDVKD. The V and J ends lost 6 bases and 9 bases respectively, with 14 bases between them. The CDR3 region has the DNA TGTGCCACCAGTCCCGAAGCTTTGGGTGAGCAGTTCTTC. This encodes CATSPEALGEQFF.

This clonotype was recorded a few times. The chain combines TRBV5-6 with TRBJ2-5; D remains unclear. Trimming took off 0 bases at V and 1 base at J, with 4 bases between the two ends. The CDR3 spans 13 residues. Germline CDR1 reads SGHDT; CDR2 reads YYEEEE. CDR3 sequence (DNA): TGTGCCAGCAGCTTGGATCCCCAAGAGACCCAGTACTTC. Encoded protein: CASSLDPQETQYF.

Notes on this clonotype: A junction boundary mismatches the germline segment, possibly from a read error. This chain links TRBV3-1 with TRBJ1-6, with no clear D. The CDR3 is 12 residues long. Germline V gene data show CDR1 as LGHDT and CDR2 as YNNKEL (reference sequence). The DNA for the CDR3 is TGCGCCAGCAGCCAAGATTATTCACCCCTCCACTTT. Translated: CASSQDYSPLHF.

This clonotype was observed a handful of times. The chain joins TRBV7-3 to TRBJ1-1; 8 nucleotides line up with TRBD1. V gave up 5 bases and J gave up 0 bases; unmatched junction bases: 14. The CDR3 spans 18 residues. Germline V gene lookup returns CDR1 SGHTA and CDR2 FQGTGA. The chain's CDR3 is CASSLAVSGGALNTEAFF. The CDR3 bases are TGTGCCAGCAGCCTGGCCGTTTCAGGGGGCGCGCTGAACACTGAAGCTTTCTTT.

This clonotype was detected a few times. The CDR3: CASSPTGNRGAGVDTEAFF. CDR3 DNA sequence: TGTGCCAGCTCACCGACCGGGAATCGCGGGGCGGGGGTTGACACTGAAGCTTTCTTT. The chain joins TRBV18 to TRBJ1-1; weak D call: TRBD1 (5 bases). The V and J ends lost 3 bases and 3 bases respectively, with 26 bases between them. Germline CDR1 KGHSH, CDR2 LQKENI. The CDR3 sequence is 19 residues long.

Only a few counts were recorded for this clonotype. The chain couples TRBV7-8 to TRBJ2-3; D is perhaps TRBD1 (5 bases). The CDR3 contains 15 residues. The germline gives CDR1 SGHVS, CDR2 FQNEAQ. V lost 6 bases and J lost 4, with 17 bases in between. The CDR3 sequence: CASSQSRVRADTQYF. DNA of the CDR3: TGTGCCAGCAGTCAAAGTAGGGTCAGGGCAGATACGCAGTATTTT.

This clonotype has more than one count but fewer than ten. This chain connects TRBV12-3 or TRBV12-4 to TRBJ1-5; tentative D call: TRBD1 (5 bases). V was cut by 4 bases and J by 4 bases, with 14 bases left in between. The CDR3 is 15 amino acids. CDR3 sequence: CASSSETAINQPQHF. CDR3 DNA sequence: TGTGCCAGCAGTTCGGAGACAGCTATTAATCAGCCCCAGCATTTT.

The CDR3 DNA follows: TGTGCCAGCTCACCACCGGGTATAAAGCGCACAGATACGCAGTATTTT. Protein sequence: CASSPPGIKRTDTQYF. This chain links TRBV18 with TRBJ2-3, with D unresolved. Looked up from germline, CDR1 is KGHSH and CDR2 is LQKENI. The germline V and J ends were trimmed by 0 bases and 1 base, with 11 bases remaining between them. The CDR3 has 16 residues.